This TCR beta chain was identified in a study of CD8 T cells in ankylosing spondylitis. Points from the study as a whole: Made up of eight highly homologous variants, a TCR beta motif appeared characteristic of ankylosing spondylitis blood.

The CDR3 length is 14 residues. Germline V gives CDR1 SGHRS, CDR2 YFSETQ. Trimming pared 0 bases from V and 6 bases from J, leaving 12 bases between. This clonotype was observed a handful of times. No antigen is known for it. Each CDR3 protein is one row after TCRdb ran MiXCR on the 5' RACE reads. This table has under 130,000 distinct CDR3 sequences, around 24% appearing once. This TCR was recovered from a male donor with ankylosing spondylitis. The sequencing input was synovial fluid, either unsorted or a sorted T cell fraction (not recorded which). The gene calls are TRBV5-1 and TRBJ1-2, with D perhaps matching TRBD1 (5 bases). The CDR3 reads CASSLDVTANGYTF. In DNA, the CDR3 is TGCGCCAGCAGCTTGGACGTGACAGCGAATGGCTACACCTTC.